The sequence of this T cell receptor (beta chain) was determined in a study of tumor and adjacent non-tumor tissue in lung cancer. About the research overall: The patients, approximately 9 men and about 5 women, were about 31 to 76 with stage I to III disease.

V was trimmed by 3 bases and J by 2 bases, leaving 11 bases between them. The CDR3 covers 14 residues. CDR1 and CDR2 from the germline V gene are SQVTM and ANQGSEA. No cell sorting was done before RNA was extracted from the tissue. This non-tumor lung sample came from over 3 cm beyond the tumor edge. Chemotherapy-naive patients with new lung cancer underwent thoracic surgery in China, August–late 2014. In this sample, this clonotype turned up many times. As yet, its antigen is unknown. TCRbeta libraries were built with three rounds of nested PCR, modified from ARM-PCR. TCRdb reprocessed the multiplex PCR reads with MiXCR, giving one entry per CDR3 protein. The profile shows around 39,000 distinct CDR3 sequences, roughly 60% of them singletons. General observations from the study: Patients with more diverse tumor TCRs had worse survival. In normal lung, the top 100 clones were significantly more dominant than in tumor.

This TCR was sampled from a man aged 45-65 years with non-small cell lung cancer. The chain carries TRBV29-1 and TRBJ1-5, with D hard to call. Sequencing was carried out using distant non-tumor lung tissue. DNA for the CDR3: TGCAGCGTTGACCTCGGAAGGGGCAATCAGCCCCAGCATTTT. It codes for CSVDLGRGNQPQHF.